A single sample is the source of the 9 T cell receptor beta chains below, sequenced in a study of cytomegalovirus exposure and HLA in healthy donors. 60 Vbeta and 13 Jbeta primers were used in PCR. Assay: immunoSEQ multiplex PCR; the TCRdb copy retains only in-frame clones and omits some. This sample has about 200,000 clones, with 82% found just once. The material sequenced was PBMCs. The receptors come from a boy younger than 10 in good health and CMV-seronegative.

V and J are TRBV2 and TRBJ1-4; D is unresolved. V was clipped by 5 bases and J by 5 bases, with 15 bases between them. CDR1 is SNHLY, CDR2 FYNNEI, per germline. The CDR3 sequence is 15 residues long. The CDR3 DNA is TGTGCCAGCAGTCCCGGGCCCACGGGGAATGAAAAACTGTTTTTT. The encoded protein is CASSPGPTGNEKLFF. Full variable domain (rest looked up from reference TRBV2 and TRBJ1-4): EPEVTQTPSHQVTQMGQEVILRCVPISNHLYFYWYRQILGQKVEFLVSFYNNEISEKSEIFDDQFSVERPDGSNFTLKIRSTKLEDSAMYFCASSPGPTGNEKLFFGSGTQLSVL.

The V call is TRBV11-2, the J call TRBJ2-7, with 11 bases that match TRBD2. Germline lookup yields CDR1 SGHAT and CDR2 FQNNGV. Trimming at V came to 2 bases and at J to 2 bases, leaving 2 bases not matched to a gene. This CDR3 contains 15 residues. As DNA, the CDR3 is TGTGCCAGCAGCTTACTAGCGGGGGGCCCCTACGAGCAGTACTTC. This encodes CASSLLAGGPYEQYF.

This clone was recorded only once. The rearrangement links TRBV5-1 to TRBJ1-4; D is ambiguous. The germline V gene has CDR1 SGHRS and CDR2 YFSETQ. Trimming cost V 1 base and J 2 bases, with 6 bases left between them. The CDR3 loop spans 14 amino acids. The CDR3 bases are TGCGCCAGCAGCTTGACAATTACTAATGAAAAACTGTTTTTT. This translates into CASSLTITNEKLFF.

This rearrangement joins TRBV5-4 to TRBJ2-1; a weak D match, TRBD1 (6 bases). This CDR3 contains 14 residues. Germline-derived CDR1 and CDR2 are SGHNT and YYREEE (reference sequence). V lost 1 base to trimming and J lost 6 bases, with 11 bases between them. The CDR3 bases are TGTGCCAGCAGCTTGAGGGACACACCCAATGAGCAGTTCTTC. Amino acids: CASSLRDTPNEQFF.

The rearrangement uses TRBV6-1 and TRBJ1-1, with D perhaps TRBD1 (5 bases). Deletions cut 1 base from V and 1 base from J, with 10 bases between. CDR1 MNHNS and CDR2 SASEGT come from the germline V gene. The CDR3 loop spans 15 amino acids. CDR3 sequence: CASSEGQGSNTEAFF. The DNA of the CDR3 is TGTGCCAGCAGTGAAGGTCAGGGTTCGAACACTGAAGCTTTCTTT.

This rearrangement joins TRBV11-1 to TRBJ2-1; 10 positions match TRBD2. The junction had 11 bases not matched to a gene; V was cut back by 5 bases and J by 1 base. This CDR3 comprises 18 residues. CDR1 and CDR2 from the germline V gene are SGHAT and FQDESV (reference sequence). The CDR3 loop is CASSPTSGSPRSYNEQFF. The CDR3 region has the DNA TGTGCCAGCAGCCCGACTAGCGGGTCACCGAGGTCCTACAATGAGCAGTTCTTC.

This clone was counted between two and nine times. This sequence joins TRBV7-9 and TRBJ2-7; D unclear. The length of the CDR3 is 13 residues. Germline CDR1 and CDR2: SEHNR and FQNEAQ (reference sequence). V was cut by 1 base and J by 2 bases, with 6 bases left in between. The CDR3 here is CASSLDSTYEQYF. CDR3 nucleotide sequence: TGTGCCAGCAGCTTAGACAGTACCTACGAGCAGTACTTC.

The rearrangement uses TRBV27 and TRBJ1-2; D gene ambiguous. Deletions cut 7 bases from V and 7 bases from J, with 16 bases between. CDR1 MNHEY and CDR2 SMNVEV come from the germline V gene (reference sequence). The CDR3 is 13 amino acids. The CDR3 protein is CASTGSGVGGYTF. DNA for the CDR3: TGTGCCAGCACCGGGTCCGGTGTAGGTGGCTACACCTTC.

V and J are TRBV28 and TRBJ2-7, with D possibly being TRBD1 (6 bases). The length of the CDR3 is 13 residues. Looked up from germline, CDR1 is MDHEN and CDR2 is SYDVKM. The CDR3 coding sequence is TGTGCAAAAAGCGCAGGGGACGTCCACGAGCAGTACTTC. Amino acids: CAKSAGDVHEQYF.